This T cell receptor (beta chain) was documented in a study of OX40 agonist ivuxolimab in advanced cancers. Clones were sequenced by immunoSEQ multiplex PCR, and TCRdb holds only the in-frame ones, with some missing. The sample contains approximately 49,000 clones, 85% of which appear only once. Study conclusions and caveats: CD8+ T cells averaged more expanded clones than CD4+.

About this clone: The antigen is undetermined.

This receptor was obtained from an adult with an advanced solid tumor such as melanoma, head and neck, liver or kidney cancer. Sequencing used CD4+ or CD8+ T cells sorted from blood, obtained in a trial of the OX40 agonist ivuxolimab.

The CDR3 bases are TGTGCCAGCGGGAGTCGGGCGGGGAACACCGGGGAGCTGTTTTTT. Encoded protein: CASGSRAGNTGELFF. The J gene is TRBJ2-2, the V gene TRBV9, with D possibly TRBD2 on 5 matching bases. The V end was cut by 7 bases, the J end by 1 base, with 14 bases between. Germline V gives CDR1 SGDLS, CDR2 YYNGEE. The CDR3 sequence is 15 residues long.